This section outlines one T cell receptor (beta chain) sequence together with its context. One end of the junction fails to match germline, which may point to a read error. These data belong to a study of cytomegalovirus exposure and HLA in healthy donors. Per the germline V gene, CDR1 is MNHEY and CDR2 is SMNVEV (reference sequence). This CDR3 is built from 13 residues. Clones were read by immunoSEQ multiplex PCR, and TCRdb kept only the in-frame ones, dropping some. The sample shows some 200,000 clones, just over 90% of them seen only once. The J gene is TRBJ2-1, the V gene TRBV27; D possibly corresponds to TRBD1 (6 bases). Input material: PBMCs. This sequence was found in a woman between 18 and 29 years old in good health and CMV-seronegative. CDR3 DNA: TGTGCCAGCAGTCTACAAATCCCCGGACAGACGCTCTTC. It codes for CASSLQIPGQTLF.